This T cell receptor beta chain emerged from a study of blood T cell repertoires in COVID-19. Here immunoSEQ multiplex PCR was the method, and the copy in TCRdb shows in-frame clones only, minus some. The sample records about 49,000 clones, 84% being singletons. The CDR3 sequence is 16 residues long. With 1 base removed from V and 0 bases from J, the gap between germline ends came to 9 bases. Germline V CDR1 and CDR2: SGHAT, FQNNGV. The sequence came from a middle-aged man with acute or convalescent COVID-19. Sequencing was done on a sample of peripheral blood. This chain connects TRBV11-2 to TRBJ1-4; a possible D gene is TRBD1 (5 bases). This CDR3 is CASSLARTPTNEKLFF. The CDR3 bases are TGTGCCAGCAGCTTAGCACGGACACCAACTAATGAAAAACTGTTTTTT.